The 16 T cell receptor beta chains reported below all come from one sample, sequenced in a study of blood T cell repertoires in COVID-19. Data came from immunoSEQ multiplex PCR; TCRdb stores just in-frame clones and leaves some out. The sample carries approximately 150,000 clones, around 83% recorded once. The sequenced sample consisted of peripheral blood. The receptors stem from a woman aged 45 to 65 with COVID-19, enrolled during active disease.

The V gene is TRBV7-9, the J gene TRBJ1-2; 7 bases line up with TRBD1. Trimming cost V 5 bases and J 5 bases; bases outside gene matches: 5. The germline CDR1 and CDR2 sequences are SEHNR and FQNEAQ (reference sequence). CDR3 length: 13 amino acids. The CDR3 here is CASSPGTAYGYTF. CDR3 DNA: TGTGCCAGCAGCCCCGGGACAGCTTATGGCTACACCTTC.

The gene calls are TRBV7-2 and TRBJ2-3; 9 bases align to TRBD1. There are 19 residues in the CDR3. Germline V gene sequence: CDR1 SGHTA, CDR2 FQGNSA. V gave up 5 bases and J gave up 4 bases; unmatched junction bases: 19. For the CDR3, the DNA is TGTGCCAGCAGCGAAGCCCAACACTACAGGGGGCGCATCGCAGATACGCAGTATTTT. This gives the protein CASSEAQHYRGRIADTQYF.

The V call is TRBV18, the J call TRBJ2-3; D gene unclear. With 3 bases removed from V and 1 base from J, the gap between germline ends came to 8 bases. This CDR3 is built from 14 residues. Germline CDR1 reads KGHSH; CDR2 reads LQKENI. The CDR3: CASSPPPGTDTQYF. The CDR3 nucleotides read TGTGCCAGCTCACCTCCTCCTGGCACAGATACGCAGTATTTT.

V is TRBV7-2 and J is TRBJ2-7; 15 nucleotides line up with TRBD2. The CDR3 runs to 16 residues. Trimming removed 6 bases from V and 4 bases from J; junction bases left unmatched: 7. The germline CDR1 and CDR2 sequences are SGHTA and FQGNSA. CDR3 DNA: TGTGCCAGCAGAAGGACTAGCGGGGGGGAATTTTACGAGCAGTACTTC. Its protein product is CASRRTSGGEFYEQYF.

CDR3 amino acids: CASSLTGQVYEQYF. The CDR3 DNA reads TGTGCCAGCAGCTTAACGGGACAGGTGTACGAGCAGTACTTC. The rearrangement joins TRBV7-9 to TRBJ2-7, with TRBD1 matching 8 bases. Per germline, CDR1 SEHNR and CDR2 FQNEAQ (reference sequence). This CDR3 is built from 14 residues. The trim removed 2 bases at V and 4 bases at J, leaving 4 bases unmatched.

The chain joins TRBV7-2 to TRBJ1-6, with a possible D match to TRBD1 (6 bases). Deletions cut 1 base from V and 0 bases from J, with 16 bases between. Germline V lookup: CDR1 SGHTA, CDR2 FQGNSA. CDR3 length: 19 residues. CDR3 bases: TGTGCCAGCAGCTTAGTGGGGGGGGGCAGGAGCTCCTATAATTCACCCCTCCACTTT. This translates into CASSLVGGGRSSYNSPLHF.

The chain couples TRBV3-1 (or the pseudogene TRBV3-2) to TRBJ2-5; the D is unclear. The length of the CDR3 is 16 residues. CDR1 and CDR2 (germline): LGHDT, YNNKEL (reference sequence). Trimming shortened V by 1 base and J by 1 base, and 13 bases separated the two germline ends. For the CDR3, the DNA is TGTGCCAGCAGCCAAGTTCCAACAGTCACCCAAGAGACCCAGTACTTC. It encodes CASSQVPTVTQETQYF.

This chain connects TRBV5-1 to TRBJ2-3; 13 bases are shared with TRBD2. This CDR3 contains 17 residues. Germline V lookup: CDR1 SGHRS, CDR2 YFSETQ. The J segment lost 3 bases and the V segment lost 2 bases, leaving 6 bases of the junction unmatched. CDR3 DNA sequence: TGCGCCAGCAGCTTAGGACTAGCGGGGGTCCCGACAGATACGCAGTATTTT. Its translation is CASSLGLAGVPTDTQYF.

This clone came up a few times. This chain joins TRBV7-2 and TRBJ1-2, with 9 nucleotides matching TRBD1. V lost 1 base, J lost 6 bases, and 6 bases stayed unmatched. Germline V gene data show CDR1 as SGHTA and CDR2 as FQGNSA. The CDR3 loop spans 15 amino acids. Here the CDR3 reads CASSLGFGTGNGYTF. Written as DNA, the CDR3 is TGTGCCAGCAGCTTAGGGTTCGGGACAGGGAATGGCTACACCTTC.

The chain couples TRBV10-3 to TRBJ1-1; 7 positions match TRBD1. From germline, CDR1 is ENHRY and CDR2 SYGVKD. The CDR3 totals 13 residues. V trimming: 7 bases; J trimming: 1 base; junction bases outside the gene matches: 3. The DNA of the CDR3 is TGTGCCATCACCCGGGACAGGAACACTGAAGCTTTCTTT. Translated, it gives CAITRDRNTEAFF.

The chain carries TRBV4-2 and TRBJ1-2; a possible D gene is TRBD1 (6 bases). Germline-derived CDR1 and CDR2 are LGHNA and YNFKEQ. V was clipped by 3 bases and J by 2 bases, with 10 bases between them. The CDR3 consists of 14 residues. The CDR3 here is CASSHRDTNYGYTF. The CDR3 DNA reads TGTGCCAGCAGCCACCGGGACACCAACTATGGCTACACCTTC.

This clone was counted a few times. The chain joins TRBV4-2 to TRBJ2-7; 8 bases are shared with TRBD1. The trim removed 3 bases at V and 3 bases at J, leaving 7 bases unmatched. Germline V CDR1 and CDR2: LGHNA, YNFKEQ. CDR3 size: 15 residues. Here the CDR3 DNA reads TGTGCCAGCAGCCAGGAGGACAGGGCGGGCTACGAGCAGTACTTC. Translating gives CASSQEDRAGYEQYF.

The chain is built from TRBV7-9 and TRBJ2-1, with D maybe TRBD2 (5 bases). The CDR3 is 14 residues long. Per the germline V gene, CDR1 is SEHNR and CDR2 is FQNEAQ (reference sequence). Trimming removed 3 bases at V and 9 bases at J, with 15 bases between. This CDR3 reads CASSLGSQAGEQFF. The CDR3 nucleotides read TGTGCCAGCAGCTTGGGGAGCCAGGCCGGTGAGCAGTTCTTC.

The V call is TRBV2, the J call TRBJ1-3, with 7 bases that match TRBD1. CDR1 is SNHLY, CDR2 FYNNEI, per germline. The CDR3 has 15 residues. V gave up 6 bases and J gave up 1 base; unmatched junction bases: 6. CDR3 sequence (DNA): TGTGCCAGCAGACCGACAGGGTTGTCTGGAAACACCATATATTTT. Translated, it gives CASRPTGLSGNTIYF. Full variable domain (outside the CDR3, taken from reference TRBV2 and TRBJ1-3): EPEVTQTPSHQVTQMGQEVILRCVPISNHLYFYWYRQILGQKVEFLVSFYNNEISEKSEIFDDQFSVERPDGSNFTLKIRSTKLEDSAMYFCASRPTGLSGNTIYFGEGSWLTVV.

V usage is TRBV3-1 (or the pseudogene TRBV3-2) and J usage is TRBJ2-2; D not resolved. CDR1 LGHDT and CDR2 YNNKEL come from the germline V gene (reference sequence). Trimming shortened V by 2 bases and J by 1 base, and 8 bases separated the two germline ends. This CDR3 spans 15 amino acids. As DNA, the CDR3 is TGTGCCAGCAGCCAATGTCAGATGAACACCGGGGAGCTGTTTTTT. Translating gives CASSQCQMNTGELFF.

The chain couples TRBV5-1 to TRBJ1-6; 9 nucleotides align to TRBD1. The V gene's germline CDR1 is SGHRS and CDR2 YFSETQ. The CDR3 runs 14 residues. J lost 9 bases, V lost 3 bases, and 4 bases had no gene match. CDR3 in amino acids: CASSWGQGTSPLHF. The CDR3 region has the DNA TGCGCCAGCAGCTGGGGACAGGGCACTTCACCCCTCCACTTT. Full variable domain (remainder filled in from reference TRBV5-1 and TRBJ1-6): KAGVTQTPRYLIKTRGQQVTLSCSPISGHRSVSWYQQTPGQGLQFLFEYFSETQRNKGNFPGRFSGRQFSNSRSEMNVSTLELGDSALYLCASSWGQGTSPLHFGNGTRLTVT.